The present entry profiles one T cell receptor (beta chain) with its context. CDR3 length: 15 amino acids. Germline CDR1 reads SEHNR; CDR2 reads FQNEAQ (reference sequence). Trimming took 5 bases from V and 4 from J; bases not matched to a gene: 7. This record belongs to a study of blood T cell repertoires in COVID-19. Turning to the study itself: The origin of the acute and convalescent COVID-19 samples was the United States, Italy and Spain. PBMCs, B-cell-depleted T cells, or T cells provided the cDNA or gDNA that made up the material.

TCRdb keeps only in-frame clones here, not all; method: immunoSEQ multiplex PCR. The sample carries fewer than 40,000 clones, 75% to 90% recorded once. V is TRBV7-9 and J is TRBJ2-7, with 11 bases that match TRBD1. Sequencing was carried out using peripheral blood. This TCR derives from a woman of 80 years or more with active or convalescent COVID-19. CDR3 residues: CASSPRTGGFYEQYF. The DNA for the CDR3 is TGTGCCAGCAGCCCCCGGACAGGGGGCTTTTACGAGCAGTACTTC.